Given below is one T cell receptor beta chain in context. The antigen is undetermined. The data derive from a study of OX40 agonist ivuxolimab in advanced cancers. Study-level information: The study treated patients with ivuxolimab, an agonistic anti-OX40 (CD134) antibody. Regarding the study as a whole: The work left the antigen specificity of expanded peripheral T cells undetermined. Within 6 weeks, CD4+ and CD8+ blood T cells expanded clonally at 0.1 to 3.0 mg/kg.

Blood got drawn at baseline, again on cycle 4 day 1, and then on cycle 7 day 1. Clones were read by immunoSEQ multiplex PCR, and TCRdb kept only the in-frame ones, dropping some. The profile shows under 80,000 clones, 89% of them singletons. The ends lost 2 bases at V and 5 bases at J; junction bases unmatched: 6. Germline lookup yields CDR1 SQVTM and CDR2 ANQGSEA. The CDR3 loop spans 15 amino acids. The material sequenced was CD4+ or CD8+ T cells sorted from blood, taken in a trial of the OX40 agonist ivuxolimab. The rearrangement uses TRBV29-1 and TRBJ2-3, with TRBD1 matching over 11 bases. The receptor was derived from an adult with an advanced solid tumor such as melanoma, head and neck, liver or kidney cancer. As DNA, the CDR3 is TGCAGCGTTGAAATGGGGACAGGGGGTGGAGATACGCAGTATTTT. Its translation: CSVEMGTGGGDTQYF.